This T cell receptor beta chain stems from a study of T cell changes during pregnancy in multiple sclerosis. Trimming removed 4 bases from V and 4 bases from J; junction bases left unmatched: 12. The CDR3 extends over 15 amino acids. The germline V gene encodes CDR1 SQVTM and CDR2 ANQGSEA. Libraries were prepared by immunoSEQ multiplex PCR; TCRdb keeps only in-frame clonotypes and omits some of them. The data contain 39,000 or so clones, about 90% of them singletons. The receptor was derived from a female donor with multiple sclerosis, enrolled in a pregnancy study. The source material was CD8+ T cells from peripheral blood mononuclear cells, sampled before pregnancy. This rearrangement joins TRBV29-1 to TRBJ1-1, with 7 nucleotides matching TRBD1. For the CDR3, the DNA is TGCAGCGTTGTCGGGGGGGGCAGGGGGGCCACTGAAGCTTTCTTT. Protein product: CSVVGGGRGATEAFF.